Each of the 2 T cell receptor beta chains below was sequenced from the same sample in a study of radiotherapy plus CTLA-4 blockade in lung cancer. TCRdb's table, derived via immunoSEQ multiplex PCR, lists solely in-frame clones and lacks some. The sample contains around 77,000 clones, roughly four fifths of which appear only once. The sample here was peripheral blood, taken from a patient treated with radiotherapy plus ipilimumab. The source of these receptors is a human donor with non-small cell lung cancer whose response to radiotherapy plus ipilimumab could not be evaluated.

The chain has TRBV5-1 and TRBJ2-1, with 8 nucleotides matching TRBD1. V was clipped by 3 bases and J by 4 bases; unmatched bases: 6. The germline V gene has CDR1 SGHRS and CDR2 YFSETQ. The CDR3 is 15 residues long. The CDR3 region has the DNA TGCGCCAGCAGCTCTTCGGGACAGGTATACAATGAGCAGTTCTTC. It encodes CASSSSGQVYNEQFF.

This clone was counted between two and nine times. CDR3 amino acids: CASSLTQAPSEQYF. The CDR3 nucleotides are TGTGCCAGCAGCTTAACCCAGGCGCCTTCCGAGCAGTACTTC. The chain couples TRBV7-9 to TRBJ2-7; D not certain. CDR3 length: 14 residues. Germline assignment: CDR1 SEHNR and CDR2 FQNEAQ (reference sequence). V lost 2 bases, J lost 6 bases, and 14 bases lay in between.